Following are 14 T cell receptor beta chains from one sample sequenced in a study of blood T cell repertoires in COVID-19 (dated by TCRdb to the early 2020s). The library relied on the immunoSEQ multiplex PCR assay. Held by TCRdb, this immuneACCESS table contains in-frame sequences only and omits some clones. Under half of the omission traces to an unresolved V gene where checked; the cause of the rest is unknown. The sample includes approximately 120,000 clones, with around 78% observed a single time. The biggest ten clones account for roughly 10% of the sample. Sequencing was performed on peripheral blood. Every receptor here comes from a human donor in a cohort sampled during active COVID-19.

The chain joins TRBV7-8 to TRBJ2-2; D perhaps matches TRBD1 (6 bases). V was pared by 6 bases and J by 8 bases, with 16 bases between. This CDR3 has 14 residues. Germline CDR1 SGHVS, CDR2 FQNEAQ. CDR3 residues: CASSPRDIGGELFF. The CDR3 DNA follows: TGTGCCAGCAGTCCCCGGGACATAGGTGGGGAGCTGTTTTTT.

The chain uses TRBV11-2 and TRBJ2-3; D may be TRBD2 (6 bases). The V end lost 0 bases, the J end lost 0 bases, and 10 bases lay between the germline ends. Per the germline V gene, CDR1 is SGHAT and CDR2 is FQNNGV. The CDR3 sequence is 16 residues long. The CDR3 DNA reads TGTGCCAGCAGCTTAGATCTTGGGGGGAGCACAGATACGCAGTATTTT. Its translation: CASSLDLGGSTDTQYF.

V usage is TRBV7-9 and J usage is TRBJ1-2; D unresolved. Germline CDR1 is SEHNR and CDR2 is FQNEAQ (reference sequence). This CDR3 region has 15 residues. The V and J ends lost 5 bases and 4 bases respectively, with 17 bases between them. Here the CDR3 reads CASSPGETGAYGYTF. The CDR3 coding sequence is TGTGCCAGCAGCCCCGGGGAGACTGGTGCCTATGGCTACACCTTC.

The sample holds one count of this clone. The chain is built from TRBV11-2 and TRBJ1-6, with D tentatively TRBD1 (6 bases). The CDR3 runs to 16 residues. Germline loops: CDR1 SGHAT, CDR2 FQNNGV. V was trimmed by 0 bases and J by 6 bases, leaving 12 bases between them. The CDR3 here is CASSLDRGNVNSPLHF. CDR3 sequence (DNA): TGTGCCAGCAGCTTAGATAGGGGGAATGTTAATTCACCCCTCCACTTT.

The chain employs TRBV3-1 (or the pseudogene TRBV3-2) and TRBJ2-7; D is possibly TRBD2 (6 bases). The CDR3 totals 14 residues. Germline V CDR1 and CDR2: LGHDT, YNNKEL (reference sequence). Trimming removed 6 bases at V and 1 base at J, with 13 bases between. Here the CDR3 reads CASSPSGTSYEQYF. The CDR3 region has the DNA TGTGCCAGCAGTCCCTCCGGGACTTCCTACGAGCAGTACTTC.

The CDR3 bases are TGTGCCAGCTCCCGAGCCCCAACCCCAAAAACGGATACGCAGTATTTT. Protein product: CASSRAPTPKTDTQYF. The rearrangement joins TRBV18 to TRBJ2-3; D unclear. Trimming left V 6 bases short and J 6 bases short, with 22 bases between. The CDR3 runs to 16 residues. Per the germline V gene, CDR1 is KGHSH and CDR2 is LQKENI.

The chain is built from TRBV19 and TRBJ1-4; D uncertain. The V gene lost 2 bases and the J gene lost 7 bases, with 8 bases spanning the gap. This CDR3 has 13 amino acids. From germline, CDR1 is LNHDA and CDR2 SQIVND (reference sequence). The CDR3 nucleotides read TGTGCCAGTAGTATATACCGAGGTGAAAAACTGTTTTTT. This sequence encodes CASSIYRGEKLFF.

This clone appeared a few times. This sequence joins TRBV5-5 and TRBJ1-5; 9 nucleotides align to TRBD1. The V gene's germline CDR1 is SGHKS and CDR2 YYEKEE (reference sequence). This CDR3 region has 15 residues. V lost 4 bases to trimming and J lost 7 bases; unmatched junction nucleotides: 9. CDR3 DNA: TGTGCCAGCAGCGCAGACAGGGGGAAAAGGCAGCCCCAGCATTTT. Translation gives CASSADRGKRQPQHF.

This chain connects TRBV12-3 or TRBV12-4 to TRBJ1-1; D possibly corresponds to TRBD1 (5 bases). The length of the CDR3 is 13 residues. Deletions cut 4 bases from V and 5 bases from J, with 11 bases between. This CDR3 is CASSYQAGTEAFF. In DNA form, the CDR3 reads TGTGCCAGCAGTTACCAGGCAGGGACTGAAGCTTTCTTT.

The genes are TRBV30 and TRBJ2-7; 12 nucleotides line up with TRBD2. CDR3 size: 15 residues. J lost 13 bases, V lost 2 bases, and 15 bases had no gene match. Germline CDR1 is GTSNPN and CDR2 is SVGIG (reference sequence). DNA for the CDR3: TGTGCCTGGAGTACAAAGACTAGCGGGGGCCCGAGATTTTACTTC. The encoded protein is CAWSTKTSGGPRFYF.

CDR3 in amino acids: CATSGPPGTGYMRSYEQYF. In nucleotides, the CDR3 is TGTGCCACCAGCGGCCCTCCCGGGACAGGATATATGCGCTCCTACGAGCAGTACTTC. The chain is built from TRBV15 and TRBJ2-7; TRBD1 aligns across 8 bases. Looked up from germline, CDR1 is LNHNV and CDR2 is YYDKDF (reference sequence). The CDR3 has 19 residues. Losses at the gene ends were 5 bases for V and 0 bases for J; bases not matched to a gene: 18.

This clone has a handful of counts. The chain joins TRBV10-1 to TRBJ2-4; tentatively, D is TRBD2 (7 bases). The CDR3 is made up of 14 amino acids. Germline V gene lookup returns CDR1 WNHNN and CDR2 SYGVQD (reference sequence). V shed 3 bases and J shed 7 bases, with 13 bases lying between them. Here the CDR3 reads CASSESGGLNIQYF. In DNA form, the CDR3 reads TGCGCCAGCAGTGAATCGGGGGGCTTGAACATTCAGTACTTC.

The chain links TRBV5-5 to TRBJ1-2, with a weak D call TRBD1 (5 bases). This CDR3 spans 13 amino acids. The germline gives CDR1 SGHKS, CDR2 YYEKEE (reference sequence). V shed 2 bases and J shed 6 bases, with 11 bases lying between them. The DNA of the CDR3 is TGTGCCAGCAGCTTTGGGGAGGGGAATGGCTACACCTTC. Its protein is CASSFGEGNGYTF.

This clone was seen once. The J gene is TRBJ1-5, the V gene TRBV3-1 (or the pseudogene TRBV3-2); no clear D. Deletions cut 7 bases from V and 9 bases from J, with 13 bases between. Germline loops: CDR1 LGHDT, CDR2 YNNKEL (reference sequence). This CDR3 comprises 12 residues. Here the CDR3 DNA reads TGTGCCAGCAAAGGCCCGGAGGGGCCCCAGCATTTT. It yields the protein CASKGPEGPQHF.